These 2 T cell receptor beta chains originate from one sample sequenced in a study of long-term antiretroviral therapy in people with HIV. At survey level, the immunoSEQ assay was run in its v3.0 version. Generated by immunoSEQ multiplex PCR, the TCRdb table keeps only in-frame clones and is missing some. The sample has some 48,000 clones, about 81% seen once. The sample was unsorted PBMCs, taken 0.8 years after starting antiretroviral therapy. The source is a woman aged 18-29 years with HIV.

J is TRBJ1-1 and V is TRBV7-2; perhaps TRBD1 as D (6 bases). Trimming cost V 0 bases and J 5 bases, with 13 bases left between them. There are 15 residues in the CDR3. CDR1 and CDR2 (germline): SGHTA, FQGNSA. CDR3 in amino acids: CASSLAGGGGTEAFF. For the CDR3, the DNA is TGTGCCAGCAGCTTAGCGGGAGGGGGAGGGACTGAAGCTTTCTTT.

This clone was picked up a small number of times. The chain uses TRBV7-9 and TRBJ1-5; the D is unclear. Germline V gene sequence: CDR1 SEHNR, CDR2 FQNEAQ (reference sequence). Trimming took 1 base from V and 2 from J, leaving 9 bases between them. The CDR3 covers 15 residues. The CDR3 region has the DNA TGTGCCAGCAGCTTAGACGGAGGTGGCAATCAGCCCCAGCATTTT. Translating it yields CASSLDGGGNQPQHF.